Following are 17 T cell receptor beta chains from one sample sequenced in a study of blood T cells in healthy people across ages. The use of a sample-barcoded 5' primer and a J-beta primer mix characterized a second PCR of about 6 to 12 cycles. TCRdb processed the 5' RACE reads anew with MiXCR; each CDR3 protein has one entry. The data contain hundreds of thousands of distinct CDR3 sequences, roughly 41% of them singletons. The sample taken for sequencing was blood. The source of these receptors is a man older than 75 in good health.

The rearrangement links TRBV25-1 to TRBJ2-7; D is perhaps TRBD1 or TRBD2 (5 bases each). CDR3 length equals 14 residues. V was clipped by 6 bases and J by 2 bases, with 14 bases between them. CDR1 MGHDK and CDR2 SYGVNS come from the germline V gene. The CDR3 spells CASRGVGETYEQYF. The CDR3 DNA reads as TGTGCCAGCAGGGGAGTGGGGGAGACCTACGAGCAGTACTTC.

This chain uses TRBV14 with TRBJ2-1, with a weak D call TRBD1 (6 bases). This CDR3 contains 17 residues. With 3 bases removed from V and 4 bases from J, the gap between germline ends came to 19 bases. Germline values: CDR1 SGHDN, CDR2 FVKESK. CDR3 sequence reads: CASSQKNYRVLYNEQFF. The DNA of the CDR3 is TGTGCCAGCAGCCAGAAGAACTACAGGGTACTATACAATGAGCAGTTCTTC.

A few counts support this clonotype. The chain recombines TRBV29-1 with TRBJ1-2; D gene ambiguous. The V gene lost 8 bases and the J gene lost 7 bases, with 26 bases spanning the gap. The germline CDR1 and CDR2 sequences are SQVTM and ANQGSEA. This CDR3 has 15 residues. This chain's CDR3 is CSRGDHPDFSSGYTF. DNA for the CDR3: TGCAGCCGGGGAGACCACCCTGATTTCTCCTCTGGCTACACCTTC.

The chain couples TRBV11-3 to TRBJ2-3; no firm D call. CDR3 length equals 12 residues. CDR1 is SGHNT, CDR2 YENEEA, per germline. The V end lost 5 bases, the J end lost 6 bases, and 9 bases lay between the germline ends. The CDR3 region has the DNA TGTGCCAGCAGCGACTCCCGGGATACGCAGTATTTT. This encodes CASSDSRDTQYF.

The chain recombines TRBV12-3 or TRBV12-4 with TRBJ2-1; 7 bases fit TRBD2. V trimming: 3 bases; J trimming: 7 bases; junction bases outside the gene matches: 9. This CDR3 has 15 residues. In DNA, the CDR3 is TGTGCCAGCAGTTTCCTCCGGGGGGAAGGAAATGAGCAGTTCTTC. As protein: CASSFLRGEGNEQFF.

This clonotype was observed once. The rearrangement uses TRBV5-1 and TRBJ1-6; D ambiguous. V lost 4 bases, J lost 10 bases, and 12 bases lay in between. CDR3 size: 13 residues. Germline V gives CDR1 SGHRS, CDR2 YFSETQ. For the CDR3, the DNA is TGCGCCAGCAGCCAGGCATACCTATCACCCCTCCACTTT. Protein: CASSQAYLSPLHF. The full variable domain, with the rest looked up from reference TRBV5-1 and TRBJ1-6, is KAGVTQTPRYLIKTRGQQVTLSCSPISGHRSVSWYQQTPGQGLQFLFEYFSETQRNKGNFPGRFSGRQFSNSRSEMNVSTLELGDSALYLCASSQAYLSPLHFGNGTRLTVT.

This clonotype came up many times. This chain connects TRBV7-2 to TRBJ2-5; 9 bases agree with TRBD2. Per germline, CDR1 SGHTA and CDR2 FQGNSA. With V trimmed by 3 bases and J by 6 bases, 2 bases remained unmatched. This CDR3 spans 13 amino acids. The DNA of the CDR3 is TGTGCCAGCAGCTTTGGACTAGCGAAGACCCAGTACTTC. Translated: CASSFGLAKTQYF.

This clonotype was recorded many times. This sequence joins TRBV21-1 and TRBJ2-5; the table gives TRBD2 as D, unverified against the DNA. TRBV21-1 represents a pseudogene. CDR3 size: 15 residues. As DNA, the CDR3 is TGTGCCAGCAGCAAATGGGAGGACACCCAAGAGACCCAGTACTTC. Translation: CASSKWEDTQETQYF.

This clonotype turned up a few times. This chain links TRBV6-6 with TRBJ2-6; a weak D match, TRBD2 (7 bases). Trimming removed 0 bases at V and 4 bases at J, with 13 bases between. Germline V CDR1 and CDR2: MNHNY, SVGAGI (reference sequence). The CDR3 covers 17 residues. The CDR3 DNA reads as TGTGCCAGCAGTTACTCAGGGGGGGGGCTAGGGGCCAACGTCCTGACTTTC. Its translation: CASSYSGGGLGANVLTF.

The gene calls are TRBV5-6 and TRBJ2-1; TRBD2 is a possible D gene (5 bases). V was trimmed by 2 bases and J by 4 bases, leaving 19 bases between them. CDR3 size: 17 residues. Germline CDR1 reads SGHDT; CDR2 reads YYEEEE. CDR3 sequence (DNA): TGTGCCAGCAGCTTTCGAGTCTGGGGAGCCTCTTACAATGAGCAGTTCTTC. This translates into CASSFRVWGASYNEQFF.

Concerning this clonotype itself: Likely a read error: the CDR3 ends without its conserved phenylalanine or tryptophan. The CDR3 loop reads CASSQVGSYEQYL. CDR3 sequence (DNA): TGCGCCAGCAGCCAAGTAGGTTCCTACGAGCAGTACCTC. This chain links TRBV4-1 with TRBJ2-7, with unresolved D. CDR1 is MGHRA, CDR2 YSYEKL, per germline. The V end lost 1 base, the J end lost 1 base, and 5 bases lay between the germline ends. The CDR3 consists of 13 residues.

The chain is built from TRBV12-3 or TRBV12-4 and TRBJ2-3, with TRBD1 matching 8 bases. The CDR3 runs to 17 residues. V shed 7 bases, J shed 2 bases, and the junction held 14 bases outside the gene matches. The CDR3 nucleotides are TGTGCCAGCATCAAACCCCAACAGGGGGTGACCACAGATACGCAGTATTTT. This codes for CASIKPQQGVTTDTQYF.

This clonotype has more than one count but fewer than ten. This chain uses TRBV3-1 with TRBJ2-5, with D tentatively TRBD1 (5 bases). The DNA end lines up better with TRBJ2-7; the J call may be wrong. The CDR3 is made up of 14 amino acids. CDR1 and CDR2 from the germline V gene are LGHDT and YNNKEL (reference sequence). CDR3: CASSLTGVDYEQYF. The CDR3 DNA follows: TGTGCCAGCAGTCTTACAGGAGTCGACTACGAGCAGTACTTC.

The chain joins TRBV7-2 to TRBJ2-1; 12 nucleotides line up with TRBD2. The CDR3 extends over 17 amino acids. Germline-derived CDR1 and CDR2 are SGHTA and FQGNSA. The V gene end was trimmed by 3 bases and the J gene end by 2 bases; junction bases not matched to a gene: 5. The chain's CDR3 is CASSLTSGSLTYNEQFF. The CDR3 DNA follows: TGTGCCAGCAGCTTGACTAGCGGGAGTTTGACCTACAATGAGCAGTTCTTC.

This clonotype turned up a few times. This CDR3 is CSVPGGDTQYF. The DNA of the CDR3 is TGCAGCGTTCCGGGGGGGGATACGCAGTATTTT. The chain links TRBV29-1 to TRBJ2-3; the match to TRBD2 covers 8 bases. CDR3 length: 11 residues. Germline V lookup: CDR1 SQVTM, CDR2 ANQGSEA. With 5 bases clipped from V and 6 bases from J, the junction kept 1 base outside the gene matches.

The V and J genes are TRBV3-1 and TRBJ2-6; maybe TRBD2 (5 bases). The germline gives CDR1 LGHDT, CDR2 YNNKEL (reference sequence). Trimming shortened V by 4 bases and J by 0 bases, and 7 bases separated the two germline ends. This CDR3 has 15 residues. The CDR3 nucleotides are TGTGCCAGCAGCCGTCGGGACTCTGGGGCCAACGTCCTGACTTTC. It translates to CASSRRDSGANVLTF.

There are a few counts of this clonotype. The rearrangement links TRBV25-1 to TRBJ2-7; 8 bases map to TRBD1. The CDR3 totals 15 residues. Germline V gene data show CDR1 as MGHDK and CDR2 as SYGVNS. J was trimmed by 1 base and V by 9 bases; bases with no gene match: 11. CDR3 residues: CASNTTGAFSYEQYF. Written as DNA, the CDR3 is TGTGCCAGTAACACGACAGGGGCTTTTTCCTACGAGCAGTACTTC.